The clone carrying this T cell receptor (beta chain) was recorded once. This specimen comes from a study of blood T cell repertoires in COVID-19. Study at large: COVID-19 samples, acute and convalescent, were from the United States, Italy and Spain. Sources were T cells, B-cell-depleted T cells, or PBMCs; the material itself was cDNA or gDNA.

CDR3 length equals 15 residues. With 8 bases removed from V and 0 bases from J, the gap between germline ends came to 16 bases. Germline V gene data show CDR1 as LGHNA and CDR2 as YNFKEQ. Authors' methods: Using reference gene primer amplification, nucleated cell counts were estimated. The table came from immunoSEQ multiplex PCR; TCRdb's copy has only in-frame clones and leaves some out. D and trimming were read from the DNA, whereas the V and J calls and clone size are those reported in that table. The data hold over 85,000 clones, with roughly 90% observed a single time. This rearrangement joins TRBV4-2 to TRBJ2-5, with D unresolved. The clonotype was recovered from a human donor with active COVID-19. The donor label of this sample is uncertain. Material for sequencing was peripheral blood. The CDR3 is CASSRWKNNQETQYF. The CDR3 nucleotides are TGTGCCAGCTCGAGGTGGAAAAATAACCAAGAGACCCAGTACTTC.